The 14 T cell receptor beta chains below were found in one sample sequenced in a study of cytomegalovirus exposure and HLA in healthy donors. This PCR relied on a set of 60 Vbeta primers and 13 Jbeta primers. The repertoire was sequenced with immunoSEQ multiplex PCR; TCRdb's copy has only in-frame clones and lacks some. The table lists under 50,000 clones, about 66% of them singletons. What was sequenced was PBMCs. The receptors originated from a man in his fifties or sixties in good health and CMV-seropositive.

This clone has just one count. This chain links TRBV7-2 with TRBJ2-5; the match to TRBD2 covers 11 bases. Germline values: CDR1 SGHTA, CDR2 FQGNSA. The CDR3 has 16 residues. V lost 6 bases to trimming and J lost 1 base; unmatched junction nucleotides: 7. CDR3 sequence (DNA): TGTGCCAGCAGGCGCCGGACTAGCGGGCTCCAAGAGACCCAGTACTTC. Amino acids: CASRRRTSGLQETQYF.

The CDR3 loop reads CASSESTGAVTEAFF. CDR3 coding DNA: TGCGCCAGCAGTGAGTCTACAGGGGCAGTCACTGAAGCTTTCTTT. This chain connects TRBV10-2 to TRBJ1-1; 7 nucleotides agree with TRBD1. Germline loops: CDR1 WSHSY, CDR2 SAAADI. V was pared by 0 bases and J by 4 bases, with 5 bases of the junction left unmatched. The CDR3 totals 15 residues.

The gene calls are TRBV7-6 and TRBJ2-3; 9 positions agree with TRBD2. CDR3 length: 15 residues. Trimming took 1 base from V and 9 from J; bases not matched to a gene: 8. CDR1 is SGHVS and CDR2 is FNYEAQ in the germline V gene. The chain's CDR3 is CASSLGSGGTATQYF. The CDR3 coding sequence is TGTGCCAGCAGCTTAGGTAGCGGGGGTACCGCCACGCAGTATTTT.

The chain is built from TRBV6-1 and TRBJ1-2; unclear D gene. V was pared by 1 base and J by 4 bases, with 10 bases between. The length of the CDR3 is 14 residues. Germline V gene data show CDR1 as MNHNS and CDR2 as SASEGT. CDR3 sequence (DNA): TGTGCCAGCAGTGAAGGAGGCAGCCTCTATGGCTACACCTTC. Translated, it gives CASSEGGSLYGYTF.

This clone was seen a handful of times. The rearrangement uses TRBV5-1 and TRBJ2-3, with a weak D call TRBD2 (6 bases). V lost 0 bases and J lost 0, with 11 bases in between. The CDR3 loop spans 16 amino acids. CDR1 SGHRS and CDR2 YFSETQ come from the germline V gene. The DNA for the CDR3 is TGCGCCAGCAGCTTGGGGGTCGGGGGTAGCACAGATACGCAGTATTTT. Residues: CASSLGVGGSTDTQYF.

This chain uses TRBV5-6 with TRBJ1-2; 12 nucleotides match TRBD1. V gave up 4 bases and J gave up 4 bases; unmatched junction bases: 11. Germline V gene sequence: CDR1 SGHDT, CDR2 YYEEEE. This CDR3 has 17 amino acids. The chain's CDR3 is CASSRSGTGGPLYGYTF. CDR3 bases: TGTGCCAGCAGCCGTTCCGGGACAGGGGGCCCCCTCTATGGCTACACCTTC.

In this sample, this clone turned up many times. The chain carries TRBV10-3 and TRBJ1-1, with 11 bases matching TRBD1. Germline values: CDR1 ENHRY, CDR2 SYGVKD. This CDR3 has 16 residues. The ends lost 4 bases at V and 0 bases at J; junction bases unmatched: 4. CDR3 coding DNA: TGTGCCATCAGTGGGGACAGGGGGATCATGAACACTGAAGCTTTCTTT. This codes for CAISGDRGIMNTEAFF.

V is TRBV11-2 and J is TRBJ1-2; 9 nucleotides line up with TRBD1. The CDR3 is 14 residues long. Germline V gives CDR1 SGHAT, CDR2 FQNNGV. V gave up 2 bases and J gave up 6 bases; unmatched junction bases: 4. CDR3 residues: CASSLRGQGNGYTF. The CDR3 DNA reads TGTGCCAGCAGCTTACGTGGACAGGGGAATGGCTACACCTTC.

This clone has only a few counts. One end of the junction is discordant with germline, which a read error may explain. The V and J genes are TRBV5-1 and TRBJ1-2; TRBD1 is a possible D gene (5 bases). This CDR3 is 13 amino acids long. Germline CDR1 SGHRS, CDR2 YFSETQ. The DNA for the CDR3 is TGCGCCAGCAGTTTGGACAATAACTATGGCTACACCTTC. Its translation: CASSLDNNYGYTF. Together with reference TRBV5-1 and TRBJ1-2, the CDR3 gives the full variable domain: KAGVTQTPRYLIKTRGQQVTLSCSPISGHRSVSWYQQTPGQGLQFLFEYFSETQRNKGNFPGRFSGRQFSNSRSEMNVSTLELGDSALYLCASSLDNNYGYTFGSGTRLTVV.

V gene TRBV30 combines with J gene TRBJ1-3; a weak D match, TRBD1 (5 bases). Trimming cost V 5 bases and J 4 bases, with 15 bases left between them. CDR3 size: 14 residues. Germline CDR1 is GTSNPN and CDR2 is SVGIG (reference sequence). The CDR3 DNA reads TGTGCCTGGCAACCGGGACTTTTAGGAAACACCATATATTTT. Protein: CAWQPGLLGNTIYF. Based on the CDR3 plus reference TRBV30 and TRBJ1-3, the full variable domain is SQTIHQWPATLVQPVGSPLSLECTVEGTSNPNLYWYRQAAGRGLQLLFYSVGIGQISSEVPQNLSASRPQDRQFILSSKKLLLSDSGFYLCAWQPGLLGNTIYFGEGSWLTVV.

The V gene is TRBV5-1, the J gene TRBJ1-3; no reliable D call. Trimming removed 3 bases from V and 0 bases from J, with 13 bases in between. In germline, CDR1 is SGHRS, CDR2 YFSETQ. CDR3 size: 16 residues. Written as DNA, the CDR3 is TGCGCCAGCAGCTACGACTTGGGAGCCTCTGGAAACACCATATATTTT. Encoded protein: CASSYDLGASGNTIYF.

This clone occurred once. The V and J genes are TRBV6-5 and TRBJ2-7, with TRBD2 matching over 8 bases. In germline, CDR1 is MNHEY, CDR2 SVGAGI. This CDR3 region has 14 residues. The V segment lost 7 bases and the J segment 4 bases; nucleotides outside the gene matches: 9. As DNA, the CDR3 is TGTGCCAGCATGAGGAACGGGGGGGAATACGAGCAGTACTTC. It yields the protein CASMRNGGEYEQYF.

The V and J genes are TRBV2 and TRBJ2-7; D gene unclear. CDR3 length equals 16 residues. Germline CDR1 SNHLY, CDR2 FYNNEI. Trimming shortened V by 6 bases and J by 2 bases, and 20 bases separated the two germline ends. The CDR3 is CASRAEVMWVTYEQYF. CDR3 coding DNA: TGTGCCAGCAGGGCCGAGGTTATGTGGGTAACCTACGAGCAGTACTTC.

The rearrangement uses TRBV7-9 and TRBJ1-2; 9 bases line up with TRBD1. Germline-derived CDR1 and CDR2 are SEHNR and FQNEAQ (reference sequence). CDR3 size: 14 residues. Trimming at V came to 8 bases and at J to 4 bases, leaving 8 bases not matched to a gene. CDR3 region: CASQGQGGSYGYTF. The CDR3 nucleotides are TGTGCCAGCCAGGGACAGGGAGGCAGCTATGGCTACACCTTC.